The source of this TCR beta chain is a study of control samples from healthy donors and cancer patients. V dropped 2 bases and J dropped 3 bases, with 7 bases sitting between them. The CDR3 totals 13 residues. CDR1 is MNHEY, CDR2 SVGEGT, per germline. This table comes from immunoSEQ multiplex PCR, and its TCRdb copy is limited to in-frame clones, with some not included. The sample lists about 27,000 clones, more than 75% seen once, with under 15% in the top ten. Material: PBMCs. V and J are TRBV6-2 or TRBV6-3 and TRBJ1-1, with unresolved D. This clonotype was obtained from a man aged 50 or older with lung cancer. The CDR3 loop reads CASSYMRDTEAFF. In DNA form, the CDR3 reads TGTGCCAGCAGTTACATGAGGGACACTGAAGCTTTCTTT.